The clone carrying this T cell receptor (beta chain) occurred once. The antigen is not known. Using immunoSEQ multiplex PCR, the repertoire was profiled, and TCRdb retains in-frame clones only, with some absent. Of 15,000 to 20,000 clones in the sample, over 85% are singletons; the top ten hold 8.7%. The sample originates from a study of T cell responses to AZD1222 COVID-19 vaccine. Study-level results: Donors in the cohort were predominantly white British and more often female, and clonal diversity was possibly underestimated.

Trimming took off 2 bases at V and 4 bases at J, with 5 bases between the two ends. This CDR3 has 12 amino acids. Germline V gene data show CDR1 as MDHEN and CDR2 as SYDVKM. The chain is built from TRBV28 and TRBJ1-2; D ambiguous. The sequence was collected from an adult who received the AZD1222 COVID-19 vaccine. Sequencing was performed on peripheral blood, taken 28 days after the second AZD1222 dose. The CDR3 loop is CASSLDLYGYTF. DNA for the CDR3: TGTGCCAGCAGTTTAGACCTCTATGGCTACACCTTC.